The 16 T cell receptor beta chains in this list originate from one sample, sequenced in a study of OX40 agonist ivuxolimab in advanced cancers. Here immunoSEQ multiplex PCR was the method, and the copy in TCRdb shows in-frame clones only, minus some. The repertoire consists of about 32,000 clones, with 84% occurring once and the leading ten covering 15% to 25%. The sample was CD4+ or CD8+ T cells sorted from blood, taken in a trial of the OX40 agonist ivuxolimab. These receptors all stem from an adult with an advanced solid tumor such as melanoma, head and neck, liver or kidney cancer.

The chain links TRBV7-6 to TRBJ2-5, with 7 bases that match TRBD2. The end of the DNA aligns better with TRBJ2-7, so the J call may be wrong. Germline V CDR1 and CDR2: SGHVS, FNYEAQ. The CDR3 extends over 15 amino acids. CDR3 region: CASSPSGGESYEQYF. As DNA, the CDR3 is TGTGCCAGCAGCCCATCGGGAGGCGAATCCTACGAGCAGTACTTC.

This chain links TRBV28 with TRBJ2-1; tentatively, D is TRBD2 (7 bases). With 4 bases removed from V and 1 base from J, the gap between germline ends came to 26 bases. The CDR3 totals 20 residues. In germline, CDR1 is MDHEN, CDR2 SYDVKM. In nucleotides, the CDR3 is TGTGCCAGCAGTTCAGTCGTCCCGGGACATTTGCGGGGGTCCTACAATGAGCAGTTCTTC. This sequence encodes CASSSVVPGHLRGSYNEQFF.

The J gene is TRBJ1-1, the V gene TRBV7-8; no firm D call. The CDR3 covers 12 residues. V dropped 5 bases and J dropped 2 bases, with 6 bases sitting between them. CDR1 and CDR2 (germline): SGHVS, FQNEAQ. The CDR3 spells CASSPTNTEAFF. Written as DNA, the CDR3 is TGTGCCAGCAGCCCAACCAACACTGAAGCTTTCTTT.

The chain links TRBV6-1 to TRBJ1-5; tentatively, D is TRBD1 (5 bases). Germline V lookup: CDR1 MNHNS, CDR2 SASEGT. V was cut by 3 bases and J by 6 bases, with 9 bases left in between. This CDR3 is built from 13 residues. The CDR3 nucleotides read TGTGCCAGCAGTGACAGGGCCGGTCAGCCCCAGCATTTT. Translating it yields CASSDRAGQPQHF.

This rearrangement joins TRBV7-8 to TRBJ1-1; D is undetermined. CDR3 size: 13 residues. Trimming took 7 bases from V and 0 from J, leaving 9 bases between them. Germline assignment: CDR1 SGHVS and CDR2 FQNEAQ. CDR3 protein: CASIDRVNTEAFF. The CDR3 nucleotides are TGTGCCAGCATTGATAGGGTGAACACTGAAGCTTTCTTT.

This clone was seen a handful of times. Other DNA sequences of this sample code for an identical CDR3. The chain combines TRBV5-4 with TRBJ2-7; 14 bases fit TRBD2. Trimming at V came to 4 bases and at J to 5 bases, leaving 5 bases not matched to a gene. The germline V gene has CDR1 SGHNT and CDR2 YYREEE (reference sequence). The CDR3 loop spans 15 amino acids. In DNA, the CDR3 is TGTGCCAGCAGCCCGGGACTAGCGGGAGTAGACGAGCAGTACTTC. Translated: CASSPGLAGVDEQYF.

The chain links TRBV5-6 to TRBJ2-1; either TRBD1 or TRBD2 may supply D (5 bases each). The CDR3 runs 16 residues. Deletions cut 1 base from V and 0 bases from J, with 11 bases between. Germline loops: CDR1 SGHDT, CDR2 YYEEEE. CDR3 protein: CASSLRGVSSYNEQFF. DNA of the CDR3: TGTGCCAGCAGCTTGCGGGGCGTGAGCTCCTACAATGAGCAGTTCTTC.

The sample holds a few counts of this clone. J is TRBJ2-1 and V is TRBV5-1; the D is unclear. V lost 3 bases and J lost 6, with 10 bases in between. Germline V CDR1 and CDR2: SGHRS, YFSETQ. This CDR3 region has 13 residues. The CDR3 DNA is TGCGCCAGCAGCTCTGAATGGGGCAATGAGCAGTTCTTC. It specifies CASSSEWGNEQFF. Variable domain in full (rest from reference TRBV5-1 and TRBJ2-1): KAGVTQTPRYLIKTRGQQVTLSCSPISGHRSVSWYQQTPGQGLQFLFEYFSETQRNKGNFPGRFSGRQFSNSRSEMNVSTLELGDSALYLCASSSEWGNEQFFGPGTRLTVL.

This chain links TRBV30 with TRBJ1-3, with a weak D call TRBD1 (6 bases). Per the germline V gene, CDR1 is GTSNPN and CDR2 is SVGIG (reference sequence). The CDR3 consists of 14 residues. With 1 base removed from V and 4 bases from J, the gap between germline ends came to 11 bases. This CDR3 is CAWSDWGPGNTIYF. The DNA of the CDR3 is TGTGCCTGGAGTGACTGGGGGCCAGGAAACACCATATATTTT. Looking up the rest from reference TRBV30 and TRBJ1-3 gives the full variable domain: SQTIHQWPATLVQPVGSPLSLECTVEGTSNPNLYWYRQAAGRGLQLLFYSVGIGQISSEVPQNLSASRPQDRQFILSSKKLLLSDSGFYLCAWSDWGPGNTIYFGEGSWLTVV.

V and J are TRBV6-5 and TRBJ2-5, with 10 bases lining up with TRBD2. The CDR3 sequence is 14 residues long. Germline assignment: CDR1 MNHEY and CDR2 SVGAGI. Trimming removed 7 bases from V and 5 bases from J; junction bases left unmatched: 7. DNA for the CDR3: TGTGCCAGCATGGCAGCGGGGGGGCAGGAGACCCAGTACTTC. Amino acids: CASMAAGGQETQYF.

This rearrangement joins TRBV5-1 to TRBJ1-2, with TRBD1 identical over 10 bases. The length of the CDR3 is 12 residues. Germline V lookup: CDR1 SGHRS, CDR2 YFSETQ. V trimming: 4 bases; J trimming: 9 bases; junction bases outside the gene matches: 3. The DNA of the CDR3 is TGCGCCAGCAGCCTGACAGGGGGCAGCTACACCTTC. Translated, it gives CASSLTGGSYTF. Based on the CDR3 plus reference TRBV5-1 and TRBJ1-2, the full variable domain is KAGVTQTPRYLIKTRGQQVTLSCSPISGHRSVSWYQQTPGQGLQFLFEYFSETQRNKGNFPGRFSGRQFSNSRSEMNVSTLELGDSALYLCASSLTGGSYTFGSGTRLTVV.

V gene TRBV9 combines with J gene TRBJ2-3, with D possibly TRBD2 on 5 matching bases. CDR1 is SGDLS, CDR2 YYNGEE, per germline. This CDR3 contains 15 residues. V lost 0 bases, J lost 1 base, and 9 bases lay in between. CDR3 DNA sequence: TGTGCCAGCAGCGTAGATGGACTGGGCACAGATACGCAGTATTTT. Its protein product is CASSVDGLGTDTQYF.

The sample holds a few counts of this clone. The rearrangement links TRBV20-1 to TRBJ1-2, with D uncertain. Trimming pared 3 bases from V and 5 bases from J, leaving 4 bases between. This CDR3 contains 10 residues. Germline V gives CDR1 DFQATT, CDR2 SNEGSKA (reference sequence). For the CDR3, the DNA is TGCAGTGCTAGCCCGTATGGCTACACCTTC. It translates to CSASPYGYTF.

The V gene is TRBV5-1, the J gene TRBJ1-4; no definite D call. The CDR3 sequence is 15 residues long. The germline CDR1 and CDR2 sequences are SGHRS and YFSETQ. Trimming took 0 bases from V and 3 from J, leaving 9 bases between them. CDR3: CASSLVGRANEKLFF. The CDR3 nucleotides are TGCGCCAGCAGCTTGGTTGGGAGGGCTAATGAAAAACTGTTTTTT.

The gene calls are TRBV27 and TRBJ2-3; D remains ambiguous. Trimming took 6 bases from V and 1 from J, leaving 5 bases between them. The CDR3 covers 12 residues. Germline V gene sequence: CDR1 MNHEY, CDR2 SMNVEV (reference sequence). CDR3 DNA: TGTGCCAGCAGCCAGGGCACAGATACGCAGTATTTT. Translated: CASSQGTDTQYF.

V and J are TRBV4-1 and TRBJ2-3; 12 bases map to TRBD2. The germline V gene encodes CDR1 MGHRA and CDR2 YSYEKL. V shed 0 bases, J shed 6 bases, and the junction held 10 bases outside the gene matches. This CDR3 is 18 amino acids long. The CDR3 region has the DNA TGCGCCAGCAGCCAAGAGCGCCTGGGGCTAGCGGGGGGGGATACGCAGTATTTT. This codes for CASSQERLGLAGGDTQYF.